The rows below give T cell receptor beta chains drawn from one sample of a study of vaccination and CD4 T cells after COVID-19. These TCRs are of unknown antigen specificity. A single record per CDR3 protein comes from TCRdb applying MiXCR to the PCR reads. The sample yields under 20,000 distinct CDR3 sequences, about 21% seen once. Sequenced material: cultured CD4+ T cells from blood. The receptors originated from a human donor with COVID-19. Both conserved end residues are part of each CDR3. The order of the fields is V gene, D gene, clone size, J gene, CDR3 DNA, CDR3 protein. The D gene is left open where the match is weak. Size is omitted from some rows. Given values are once, few, many or a class for expanded clones.

v_call: TRBV5-1
d_call: -
clone_size: -
j_call: TRBJ2-3
cdr3_nt: TGCGCCAGCAGACTAGCTCTCAGCACAGATACGCAGTATTTT
cdr3_aa: CASRLALSTDTQYF

v_call: TRBV24-1
d_call: -
clone_size: -
j_call: TRBJ2-1
cdr3_nt: TGTGCCACCAGTGCGTCGAGAGGGGCCAATGAGCAGTTCTTC
cdr3_aa: CATSASRGANEQFF

v_call: TRBV5-4
d_call: -
clone_size: few
j_call: TRBJ2-5
cdr3_nt: TGTGCCAGCAGCTTGGGGCGGGGCGCGGGGGAGACCCAGTACTTC
cdr3_aa: CASSLGRGAGETQYF

v_call: TRBV20-1
d_call: -
clone_size: -
j_call: TRBJ2-3
cdr3_nt: TGCAGTGCTAGATTACTAGCTTTCGGAGATACGCAGTATTTT
cdr3_aa: CSARLLAFGDTQYF

v_call: TRBV7-3
d_call: TRBD2
clone_size: -
j_call: TRBJ2-1
cdr3_nt: TGTGCCAGCAGCTTAAATAGCGGGGGGCTAAATGAGCAGTTCTTC
cdr3_aa: CASSLNSGGLNEQFF

v_call: TRBV6-1
d_call: TRBD1
clone_size: few
j_call: TRBJ1-2
cdr3_nt: TGTGCCAGCAGGTCCGGGACAGCCTATGGCTACACCTTC
cdr3_aa: CASRSGTAYGYTF

v_call: TRBV20-1
d_call: TRBD1
clone_size: -
j_call: TRBJ2-7
cdr3_nt: TGCAGTGCTAGCGGAATAAGGGGGCCAGGGACCTACGAGCAGTACTTC
cdr3_aa: CSASGIRGPGTYEQYF

v_call: TRBV19
d_call: TRBD1
clone_size: once
j_call: TRBJ2-4
cdr3_nt: TGTGCCAGTAGCGCCCGGACAGGGGGCACCATTCAGTACTTC
cdr3_aa: CASSARTGGTIQYF

v_call: TRBV2
d_call: TRBD2
clone_size: few
j_call: TRBJ2-7
cdr3_nt: TGTGCCAGCAGTGATAGCGGGGGGAAGAACTACGAGCAGTACTTC
cdr3_aa: CASSDSGGKNYEQYF

v_call: TRBV6-1
d_call: -
clone_size: few
j_call: TRBJ2-2
cdr3_nt: TGTGCCAGCCGGGACACTAACACCGGGGAGCTGTTTTTT
cdr3_aa: CASRDTNTGELFF

v_call: TRBV2
d_call: -
clone_size: few
j_call: TRBJ2-2
cdr3_nt: TGTGCCAGCAGTTGGACCAAACCCACGAACACCGGGGAGCTGTTTTTT
cdr3_aa: CASSWTKPTNTGELFF

v_call: TRBV6-1
d_call: -
clone_size: -
j_call: TRBJ1-1
cdr3_nt: TGTGCCAGCAGTCGGGGGAAGACTGAAGCTTTCTTT
cdr3_aa: CASSRGKTEAFF

v_call: TRBV5-1
d_call: TRBD2
clone_size: few
j_call: TRBJ2-5
cdr3_nt: TGCGCCAGCAGCAGGGGACTAGCGGGGGACCAACAAGAGACCCAGTACTTC
cdr3_aa: CASSRGLAGDQQETQYF

v_call: TRBV7-2
d_call: TRBD1
clone_size: -
j_call: TRBJ1-5
cdr3_nt: TGTGCCAGCAGCTTAGGCAGGGGGGCAAATCAGCCCCAGCATTTT
cdr3_aa: CASSLGRGANQPQHF

v_call: TRBV5-1
d_call: -
clone_size: few
j_call: TRBJ2-3
cdr3_nt: TGCGCCAGCAGCTTGGACACAGATACGCAGTATTTT
cdr3_aa: CASSLDTDTQYF

v_call: TRBV20-1
d_call: -
clone_size: few
j_call: TRBJ1-2
cdr3_nt: TGCAGTGCTAGAGATGGACGGTTAGTCTACACCTTC
cdr3_aa: CSARDGRLVYTF

v_call: TRBV6-1
d_call: -
clone_size: few
j_call: TRBJ1-6
cdr3_nt: TGTGCCAGCAACCCGAGGACAACCGTGGGTTCACCCCTCCACTTT
cdr3_aa: CASNPRTTVGSPLHF

v_call: TRBV5-4
d_call: -
clone_size: -
j_call: TRBJ2-7
cdr3_nt: TGTGCCAGCAGCTTAGGTGGACAGCACTCCTACGAGCAGTACTTC
cdr3_aa: CASSLGGQHSYEQYF

v_call: TRBV6-5
d_call: -
clone_size: medium-sized
j_call: TRBJ1-5
cdr3_nt: TGTGCCAGCAGTTACACTCAGGGGAAGGGGCAGCCCCAGCATTTT
cdr3_aa: CASSYTQGKGQPQHF

v_call: TRBV7-2
d_call: -
clone_size: few
j_call: TRBJ1-2
cdr3_nt: TGTGCCAGCAGCATGGACAGTAACTATGGCTACACCTTC
cdr3_aa: CASSMDSNYGYTF

v_call: TRBV5-4
d_call: -
clone_size: few
j_call: TRBJ2-2
cdr3_nt: TGTGCCAGCAGCTTGTTAGGGGGTTCCGGGGAGCTGTTTTTT
cdr3_aa: CASSLLGGSGELFF

v_call: TRBV5-4
d_call: TRBD1
clone_size: once
j_call: TRBJ1-2
cdr3_nt: TGTGCCAGCAGCTTGGAACAATCGCGACAGGGGGCAATATACACCTTC
cdr3_aa: CASSLEQSRQGAIYTF

v_call: TRBV5-1
d_call: TRBD1
clone_size: -
j_call: TRBJ1-1
cdr3_nt: TGCGCCAGCAGCTTCAGGGGGGTGGGCGACACTGAAGCTTTCTTT
cdr3_aa: CASSFRGVGDTEAFF

v_call: TRBV14
d_call: TRBD1
clone_size: -
j_call: TRBJ1-6
cdr3_nt: TGTGCCAGCAGCCAATCACCCAGGGGGTTAAGGAATTCACCCCTCCACTTT
cdr3_aa: CASSQSPRGLRNSPLHF

v_call: TRBV11-2
d_call: -
clone_size: medium-sized
j_call: TRBJ2-5
cdr3_nt: TGTGCCAGCACCGGGACTTCCACGGGGGAGACCCAGTACTTC
cdr3_aa: CASTGTSTGETQYF

v_call: TRBV15
d_call: -
clone_size: -
j_call: TRBJ2-2
cdr3_nt: TGTGCCACCAGCCGCCTGGGGACCGGGGAGCTGTTTTTT
cdr3_aa: CATSRLGTGELFF

v_call: TRBV5-1
d_call: -
clone_size: few
j_call: TRBJ2-2
cdr3_nt: TGCGCCAGCAGCGATCAGGGTTCGAACACCGGGGAGCTGTTTTTT
cdr3_aa: CASSDQGSNTGELFF

v_call: TRBV6-1
d_call: TRBD1
clone_size: few
j_call: TRBJ2-1
cdr3_nt: TGTGCCAGCAGACGAGAAGGGACAGGGACCAATGAGCAGTTCTTC
cdr3_aa: CASRREGTGTNEQFF

v_call: TRBV19
d_call: TRBD2
clone_size: -
j_call: TRBJ2-7
cdr3_nt: TGTGCCAGTAGTCCTCTGGGGGTTCAGCGGGGGGTATTCTACGAGCAGTACTTC
cdr3_aa: CASSPLGVQRGVFYEQYF

v_call: TRBV21-1
d_call: -
clone_size: -
j_call: TRBJ2-7
cdr3_nt: TGTGCCAGCAGCAATGGACAGGACGGCTACGAGCAGTACTTC
cdr3_aa: CASSNGQDGYEQYF

v_call: TRBV5-4
d_call: TRBD1
clone_size: -
j_call: TRBJ2-5
cdr3_nt: TGTGCCAGCAGCTTGCCGAGACAGGGGTGGGAGACCCAGTACTTC
cdr3_aa: CASSLPRQGWETQYF

v_call: TRBV10-2
d_call: -
clone_size: -
j_call: TRBJ1-1
cdr3_nt: TGCGCCAGCAGAAACAGCATGAACACTGAAGCTTTCTTT
cdr3_aa: CASRNSMNTEAFF

v_call: TRBV2
d_call: TRBD1
clone_size: -
j_call: TRBJ1-6
cdr3_nt: TGTGCCAGCAGTGAAGGACTGACAGGGCGACCCCCAGGCTCACCCCTCCACTTT
cdr3_aa: CASSEGLTGRPPGSPLHF

v_call: TRBV19
d_call: -
clone_size: -
j_call: TRBJ1-1
cdr3_nt: TGTGCCAGTAGTAGTCTTGTTTCTGAAGCTTTCTTT
cdr3_aa: CASSSLVSEAFF

v_call: TRBV11-3
d_call: -
clone_size: medium-sized
j_call: TRBJ2-7
cdr3_nt: TGTGCCAGCAGCAAAGGAGCGTCAAGCTCCTACGAGCAGTACTTC
cdr3_aa: CASSKGASSSYEQYF

v_call: TRBV7-2
d_call: -
clone_size: -
j_call: TRBJ1-4
cdr3_nt: TGTGCCAGCAGCCCCGGCAGGCGAGAAAAACTGTTTTTT
cdr3_aa: CASSPGRREKLFF

v_call: TRBV25-1
d_call: -
clone_size: -
j_call: TRBJ2-7
cdr3_nt: TGTGCCAGCAGTCGAACCATGGGCTACGAGCAGTACTTC
cdr3_aa: CASSRTMGYEQYF

v_call: TRBV7-2
d_call: TRBD2
clone_size: -
j_call: TRBJ2-3
cdr3_nt: TGTGCCAGCAGCTTGGACAGCGGGGGTGACACAGATACGCAGTATTTT
cdr3_aa: CASSLDSGGDTDTQYF

v_call: TRBV11-1
d_call: -
clone_size: -
j_call: TRBJ2-2
cdr3_nt: TGTGCCAGCAGCTACAGGACGAACACCGGGGAGCTGTTTTTT
cdr3_aa: CASSYRTNTGELFF

v_call: TRBV5-1
d_call: -
clone_size: -
j_call: TRBJ2-5
cdr3_nt: TGCGCCAGCAGCTTGATGGGGGCCCAGTACTTC
cdr3_aa: CASSLMGAQYF

v_call: TRBV6-5
d_call: TRBD1
clone_size: -
j_call: TRBJ2-5
cdr3_nt: TGTGCCAGCAGTTCCCGACAGGGTCGGGATGAGACCCAGTACTTC
cdr3_aa: CASSSRQGRDETQYF

v_call: TRBV11-3
d_call: TRBD1
clone_size: few
j_call: TRBJ1-6
cdr3_nt: TGTGCCAGCAGCTTATACTCAGGACAGGGAATGTCACCCCTCCACTTT
cdr3_aa: CASSLYSGQGMSPLHF

v_call: TRBV24-1
d_call: TRBD1
clone_size: medium-sized
j_call: TRBJ1-2
cdr3_nt: TGTGCCACCAGTGATCCGGGACAGGGATATGGCTACACCTTC
cdr3_aa: CATSDPGQGYGYTF

v_call: TRBV7-8
d_call: -
clone_size: few
j_call: TRBJ1-6
cdr3_nt: TGTGCCAGCAGGTTCGCTGGGTACAATTCACCCCTCCACTTT
cdr3_aa: CASRFAGYNSPLHF

v_call: TRBV6-2/TRBV6-3
d_call: TRBD2
clone_size: -
j_call: TRBJ2-1
cdr3_nt: TGTGCCAGCAGTTCGGGGGGGCCCCTCAATGAGCAGTTCTTC
cdr3_aa: CASSSGGPLNEQFF

v_call: TRBV14
d_call: -
clone_size: few
j_call: TRBJ2-5
cdr3_nt: TGTGCCAGCAGCCAAGTTGGGGGGTTTGAGACCCAGTACTTC
cdr3_aa: CASSQVGGFETQYF

v_call: TRBV7-2
d_call: -
clone_size: medium-sized
j_call: TRBJ1-5
cdr3_nt: TGTGCCAGCAGCATCGGACAGTCAGGGCAGCCCCAGCATTTT
cdr3_aa: CASSIGQSGQPQHF

v_call: TRBV11-3
d_call: TRBD1
clone_size: -
j_call: TRBJ1-4
cdr3_nt: TGTGCCAGCAGCTTAACAGGGGGGAGAAATGAAAAACTGTTTTTT
cdr3_aa: CASSLTGGRNEKLFF